The 29 T cell receptor beta chains below all came from one sample that was sequenced in a study of blood T cell repertoires in COVID-19. Sequencing was performed with immunoSEQ multiplex PCR; in TCRdb, only in-frame clones are kept and a portion is missing. Here the sample spans roughly 27,000 clones, approximately 80% being singletons. Material for sequencing was peripheral blood. These receptors came from a woman aged 70-85 years with acute or convalescent COVID-19.

This chain joins TRBV28 and TRBJ2-7, with D tentatively TRBD2 (5 bases). Germline V gene lookup returns CDR1 MDHEN and CDR2 SYDVKM. This CDR3 contains 12 residues. With 6 bases removed from V and 4 bases from J, the gap between germline ends came to 10 bases. The CDR3 region has the DNA TGTGCCAGCAGGGGGTCGGGATACGAGCAGTACTTC. This encodes CASRGSGYEQYF.

The gene calls are TRBV28 and TRBJ1-2; D is unresolved. CDR3 length: 13 residues. CDR1 is MDHEN and CDR2 is SYDVKM in the germline V gene. V was cut by 5 bases and J by 2 bases, with 9 bases left in between. CDR3 bases: TGTGCCAGCAGTCCCCGGAGAAACTATGGCTACACCTTC. Its translation: CASSPRRNYGYTF.

J is TRBJ2-5 and V is TRBV13; 7 bases fit TRBD1. CDR3 length: 15 residues. V shed 5 bases and J 1 base; nucleotides not matched to a gene: 7. Germline CDR1 is PRHDT and CDR2 is FYEKMQ (reference sequence). CDR3 residues: CASSTTGYGQETQYF. DNA of the CDR3: TGTGCCAGCAGCACGACAGGGTATGGCCAAGAGACCCAGTACTTC.

The V gene is TRBV18, the J gene TRBJ1-5; 10 nucleotides match TRBD1. The CDR3 totals 15 residues. Per the germline V gene, CDR1 is KGHSH and CDR2 is LQKENI. V lost 2 bases and J lost 8; bases outside the gene matches: 6. CDR3 region: CASSPETGGLKPQHF. In nucleotides, the CDR3 is TGTGCCAGCTCACCAGAGACAGGGGGCTTGAAGCCCCAGCATTTT.

Ten or more counts support this clone. This rearrangement joins TRBV6-6 to TRBJ2-7; TRBD1 aligns across 10 bases. This CDR3 contains 15 residues. J lost 6 bases, V lost 7 bases, and 12 bases had no gene match. Germline CDR1 is MNHNY and CDR2 is SVGAGI (reference sequence). The CDR3 loop is CASTAGQGLVSEQYF. CDR3 DNA: TGTGCCAGCACTGCGGGACAGGGGTTGGTCTCCGAGCAGTACTTC.

Only one count was recorded for this clone. The CDR3 loop is CAISDEAGSSYNEQFF. The DNA of the CDR3 is TGTGCCATCAGTGATGAAGCGGGAAGCTCCTACAATGAGCAGTTCTTC. The rearrangement joins TRBV10-3 to TRBJ2-1; 7 nucleotides agree with TRBD2. This CDR3 has 16 residues. Germline V lookup: CDR1 ENHRY, CDR2 SYGVKD. Trimming at V came to 3 bases and at J to 0 bases, leaving 5 bases not matched to a gene.

The V gene is TRBV7-2, the J gene TRBJ2-2; D remains unclear. CDR3 length equals 16 residues. Germline lookup yields CDR1 SGHTA and CDR2 FQGNSA. Between the trimmed V and J ends, which lost 4 bases and 2 bases, there was a span of 14 bases. CDR3 amino acids: CASSSPRLANTGELFF. The CDR3 DNA reads as TGTGCCAGCAGCTCCCCTAGACTGGCCAACACCGGGGAGCTGTTTTTT.

This clone has a handful of counts. This rearrangement joins TRBV7-9 to TRBJ1-1, with D uncertain. The CDR3 is made up of 14 amino acids. Trimming removed 1 base from V and 8 bases from J, with 14 bases in between. Germline V CDR1 and CDR2: SEHNR, FQNEAQ (reference sequence). The CDR3 sequence is CASSLGISEGEAFF. The CDR3, as DNA: TGTGCCAGCAGCTTAGGAATCTCGGAGGGCGAAGCTTTCTTT.

This rearrangement joins TRBV5-8 to TRBJ1-2; D remains unclear. The V end lost 2 bases, the J end lost 2 bases, and 10 bases lay between the germline ends. CDR1 and CDR2 from the germline V gene are SGHTS and YDEGEE. CDR3 length equals 14 residues. DNA for the CDR3: TGTGCCAGCAGCTTAACTCAGCGCAACTATGGCTACACCTTC. Protein product: CASSLTQRNYGYTF. The full variable domain, rest sourced from reference TRBV5-8 and TRBJ1-2, is EAGVTQSPTHLIKTRGQQATLRCSPISGHTSVYWYQQALGLGLQFLLWYDEGEERNRGNFPPRFSGRQFPNYSSELNVNALELEDSALYLCASSLTQRNYGYTFGSGTRLTVV.

The V call is TRBV7-9, the J call TRBJ1-1; perhaps TRBD1 as D (6 bases). CDR1 is SEHNR, CDR2 FQNEAQ, per germline (reference sequence). CDR3 length: 15 residues. Trimming removed 1 base from V and 5 bases from J, with 14 bases in between. The CDR3 sequence is CASSLVQGPFTEAFF. CDR3 coding DNA: TGTGCCAGCAGCTTAGTACAGGGACCCTTTACTGAAGCTTTCTTT.

This chain uses TRBV6-2 or TRBV6-3 with TRBJ2-4; D remains ambiguous. V lost 5 bases to trimming and J lost 1 base, with 9 bases between them. Germline loops: CDR1 MNHEY, CDR2 SVGEGT. The CDR3 loop spans 14 amino acids. CDR3 in amino acids: CASSPHGAKNIQYF. CDR3 in DNA: TGTGCCAGCAGTCCACATGGTGCCAAAAACATTCAGTACTTC.

V and J are TRBV6-5 and TRBJ2-5; D perhaps matches TRBD1 (7 bases). The CDR3 is 14 residues long. The V end was cut by 6 bases, the J end by 5 bases, with 16 bases between. CDR1 MNHEY and CDR2 SVGAGI come from the germline V gene. CDR3 amino acids: CASRLDRRVETQYF. As DNA, the CDR3 is TGTGCCAGCAGACTGGACAGGAGGGTTGAGACCCAGTACTTC.

The J gene is TRBJ2-2, the V gene TRBV16; 7 bases are a match to TRBD2. The CDR3 totals 16 residues. V lost 4 bases to trimming and J lost 3 bases; unmatched junction nucleotides: 8. Germline values: CDR1 KGHSY, CDR2 FQNENV. This CDR3 reads CASSPAAGRDTGELFF. The CDR3, as DNA: TGTGCCAGCAGCCCCGCGGCGGGGAGGGACACCGGGGAGCTGTTTTTT.

The gene calls are TRBV21-1 and TRBJ1-5; TRBD1 reflects the table's D call only, with no check against the DNA. TRBV21-1 is described as a pseudogene. The CDR3 has 21 residues. The CDR3 spells CASSTQGGQGDHRNSNQPQHF. CDR3 DNA sequence: TGTGCCAGCAGCACACAGGGGGGACAGGGCGACCACAGAAATAGCAATCAGCCCCAGCATTTT.

In nucleotides, the CDR3 is TGTGCCAGCAGCCCCCGACTAGATTGGTATGAGCAGTTCTTC. Its protein is CASSPRLDWYEQFF. The J gene is TRBJ2-1, the V gene TRBV9; D may be TRBD2 (6 bases). V gave up 4 bases and J gave up 8 bases, with 16 bases separating them. The CDR3 runs 14 residues. Looked up from germline, CDR1 is SGDLS and CDR2 is YYNGEE.

This chain connects TRBV13 to TRBJ2-7; 7 nucleotides line up with TRBD2. The V gene end was trimmed by 1 base and the J gene end by 3 bases; junction bases not matched to a gene: 3. This CDR3 is 14 amino acids long. Germline CDR1 PRHDT, CDR2 FYEKMQ (reference sequence). CDR3 protein: CASSLVGGGYEQYF. The CDR3 coding sequence is TGTGCCAGCAGCTTAGTTGGCGGGGGCTACGAGCAGTACTTC.

The chain recombines TRBV19 with TRBJ2-2; tentative D call: TRBD1 (6 bases). Germline CDR1 and CDR2: LNHDA and SQIVND (reference sequence). Trimming took off 1 base at V and 4 bases at J, with 10 bases between the two ends. This CDR3 contains 15 residues. CDR3 DNA: TGTGCCAGTAGTATAGGAGACAGGAGCACCGGGGAGCTGTTTTTT. This translates into CASSIGDRSTGELFF.

The chain joins TRBV6-5 to TRBJ1-1; D is perhaps TRBD1 (5 bases). The CDR3 has 16 amino acids. CDR1 is MNHEY, CDR2 SVGAGI, per germline. V lost 2 bases to trimming and J lost 0 bases, with 13 bases between them. The CDR3 is CASSYASAGMNTEAFF. Here the CDR3 DNA reads TGTGCCAGCAGTTACGCGTCGGCAGGGATGAACACTGAAGCTTTCTTT.

V gene TRBV28 combines with J gene TRBJ2-1, with 9 bases that match TRBD2. This CDR3 spans 14 amino acids. J lost 4 bases, V lost 10 bases, and 8 bases had no gene match. From germline, CDR1 is MDHEN and CDR2 SYDVKM. The CDR3 sequence is CATNRREGYNEQFF. The CDR3 DNA reads as TGTGCCACCAACCGGCGGGAGGGTTACAATGAGCAGTTCTTC.

J is TRBJ2-7 and V is TRBV5-4; D might be TRBD2 (6 bases). The V and J ends lost 4 bases and 6 bases respectively, with 14 bases between them. The CDR3 contains 13 residues. Germline CDR1 reads SGHNT; CDR2 reads YYREEE (reference sequence). The CDR3 is CASSLSGGSEQYF. The CDR3 nucleotides read TGTGCCAGCAGCCTCTCAGGAGGGTCCGAGCAGTACTTC.

This clone was picked up a small number of times. The chain carries TRBV13 and TRBJ1-3; TRBD1 agrees at 8 bases. The J segment lost 3 bases and the V segment lost 5 bases, leaving 15 bases of the junction unmatched. Germline lookup yields CDR1 PRHDT and CDR2 FYEKMQ (reference sequence). The CDR3 is 18 amino acids. In DNA form, the CDR3 reads TGTGCCAGCAGCCCCCGATCCGGACAGGGCGCAAGTGGAAACACCATATATTTT. This encodes CASSPRSGQGASGNTIYF.

V is TRBV30 and J is TRBJ2-5; TRBD2 might be the D (5 bases). CDR1 and CDR2 (germline): GTSNPN, SVGIG (reference sequence). The CDR3 is 14 amino acids. V dropped 2 bases and J dropped 5 bases, with 15 bases sitting between them. CDR3 residues: CAWSSLFGMETQYF. CDR3 nucleotides: TGTGCCTGGAGTTCCCTCTTCGGGATGGAGACCCAGTACTTC.

In its sample, this clone was seen once. The rearrangement uses TRBV5-1 and TRBJ2-7; D might be TRBD2 (5 bases). Germline-derived CDR1 and CDR2 are SGHRS and YFSETQ. The CDR3 consists of 14 residues. The V gene lost 1 base and the J gene lost 2 bases, with 10 bases spanning the gap. CDR3 protein: CASSLNPAAYEQYF. CDR3 nucleotides: TGCGCCAGCAGCTTGAACCCAGCGGCCTACGAGCAGTACTTC.

The chain recombines TRBV7-2 with TRBJ1-1; D gene uncertain. CDR1 and CDR2 from the germline V gene are SGHTA and FQGNSA. V was shortened by 3 bases and J by 7 bases, with 12 bases between the two germline ends. This CDR3 region has 13 residues. CDR3 residues: CASSFLPEGEAFF. The CDR3 DNA sequence: TGTGCCAGCAGCTTTCTTCCAGAGGGTGAAGCTTTCTTT.

This chain joins TRBV10-3 and TRBJ2-3, with D perhaps TRBD1 (5 bases). Looked up from germline, CDR1 is ENHRY and CDR2 is SYGVKD. V gave up 4 bases and J gave up 4 bases, with 12 bases separating them. CDR3 length: 14 residues. DNA of the CDR3: TGTGCCATCAGTGTGACCGACAGCTCAGATACGCAGTATTTT. It is translated as CAISVTDSSDTQYF.

V usage is TRBV9 and J usage is TRBJ2-4, with unresolved D. This CDR3 has 14 amino acids. Germline CDR1 reads SGDLS; CDR2 reads YYNGEE. The ends were cut back, 4 bases at V and 0 bases at J, with 8 bases in the middle. CDR3 region: CASSPGTAKNIQYF. Written as DNA, the CDR3 is TGTGCCAGCAGCCCCGGTACAGCCAAAAACATTCAGTACTTC.

The chain is built from TRBV7-3 and TRBJ2-1; 13 bases align to TRBD2. CDR1 is SGHTA, CDR2 FQGTGA, per germline. CDR3 size: 22 residues. The ends lost 5 bases at V and 5 bases at J; junction bases unmatched: 24. The CDR3 DNA follows: TGTGCCAGCAGCCCCCGCGTCTGGACTAGCGGGAGAGCTGTACCTACTAACAATGAGCAGTTCTTC. This translates into CASSPRVWTSGRAVPTNNEQFF.

The chain uses TRBV10-3 and TRBJ2-3; 7 nucleotides match TRBD2. CDR1 and CDR2 (germline): ENHRY, SYGVKD. V gave up 7 bases and J gave up 2 bases; unmatched junction bases: 6. There are 14 residues in the CDR3. The CDR3 loop reads CAIKAGDYTDTQYF. Here the CDR3 DNA reads TGTGCCATCAAGGCGGGGGATTACACAGATACGCAGTATTTT.

The chain couples TRBV15 to TRBJ2-3; 14 bases align to TRBD2. The CDR3 spans 18 residues. The J segment lost 0 bases and the V segment lost 3 bases, leaving 5 bases of the junction unmatched. CDR1 and CDR2 (germline): LNHNV, YYDKDF (reference sequence). The CDR3 here is CATSRGTSGGSSTDTQYF. The CDR3 DNA reads TGTGCCACCAGCAGGGGGACTAGCGGGGGCTCTAGCACAGATACGCAGTATTTT.